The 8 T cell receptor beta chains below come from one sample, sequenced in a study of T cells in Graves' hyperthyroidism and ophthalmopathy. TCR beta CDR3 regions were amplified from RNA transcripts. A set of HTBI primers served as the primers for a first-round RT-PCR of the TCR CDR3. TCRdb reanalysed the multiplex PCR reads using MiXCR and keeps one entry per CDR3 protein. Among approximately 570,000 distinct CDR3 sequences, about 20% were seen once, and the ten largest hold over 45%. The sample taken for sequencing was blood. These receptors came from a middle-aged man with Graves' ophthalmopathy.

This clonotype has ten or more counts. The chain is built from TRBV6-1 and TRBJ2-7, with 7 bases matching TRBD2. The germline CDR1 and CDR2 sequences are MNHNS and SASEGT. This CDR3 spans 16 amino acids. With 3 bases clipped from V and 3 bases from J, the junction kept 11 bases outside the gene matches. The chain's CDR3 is CASSDPRDYEFYEQYF. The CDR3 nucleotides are TGTGCCAGCAGTGATCCCCGGGACTACGAGTTCTACGAGCAGTACTTC.

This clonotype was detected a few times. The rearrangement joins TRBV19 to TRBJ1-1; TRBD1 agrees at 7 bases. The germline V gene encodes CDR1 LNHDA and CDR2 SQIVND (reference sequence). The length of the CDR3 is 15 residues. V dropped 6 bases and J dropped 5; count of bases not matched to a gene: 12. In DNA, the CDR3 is TGTGCCAGTAGGCTCTCATTGACAGGGCATACTGAAGCTTTCTTT. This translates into CASRLSLTGHTEAFF. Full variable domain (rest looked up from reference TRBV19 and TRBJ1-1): DGGITQSPKYLFRKEGQNVTLSCEQNLNHDAMYWYRQDPGQGLRLIYYSQIVNDFQKGDIAEGYSVSREKKESFPLTVTSAQKNPTAFYLCASRLSLTGHTEAFFGQGTRLTVV.

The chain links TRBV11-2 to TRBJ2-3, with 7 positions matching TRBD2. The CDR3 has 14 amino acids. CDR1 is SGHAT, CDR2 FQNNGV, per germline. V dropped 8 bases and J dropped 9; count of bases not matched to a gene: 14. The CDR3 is CASGYPLGGETQYF. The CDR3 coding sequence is TGTGCCAGCGGATACCCCCTGGGGGGGGAGACGCAGTATTTT.

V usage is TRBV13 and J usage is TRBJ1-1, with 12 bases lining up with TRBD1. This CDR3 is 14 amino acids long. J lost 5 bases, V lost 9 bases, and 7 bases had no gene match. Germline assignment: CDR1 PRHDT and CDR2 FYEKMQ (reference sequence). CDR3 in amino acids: CASGTGGDRTEAFF. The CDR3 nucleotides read TGTGCCAGTGGGACAGGGGGCGATAGGACTGAAGCTTTCTTT.

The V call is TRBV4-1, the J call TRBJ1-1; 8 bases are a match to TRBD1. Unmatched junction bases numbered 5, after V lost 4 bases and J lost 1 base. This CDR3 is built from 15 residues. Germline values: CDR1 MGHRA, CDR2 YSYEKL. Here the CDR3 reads CASSPYDRGNTEAFF. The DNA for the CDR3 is TGCGCCAGCAGCCCATACGACAGGGGGAACACTGAAGCTTTCTTT.

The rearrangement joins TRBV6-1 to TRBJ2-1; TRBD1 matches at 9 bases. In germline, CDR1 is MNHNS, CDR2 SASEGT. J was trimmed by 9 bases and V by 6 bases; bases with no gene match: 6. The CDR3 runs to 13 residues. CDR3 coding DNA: TGTGCCAGCAGCATACAGGGGGCTGGTGAGCAGTTCTTC. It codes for CASSIQGAGEQFF.

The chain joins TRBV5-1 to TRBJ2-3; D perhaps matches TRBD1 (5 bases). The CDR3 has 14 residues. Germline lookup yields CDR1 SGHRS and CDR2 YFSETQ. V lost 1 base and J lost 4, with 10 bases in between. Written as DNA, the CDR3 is TGCGCCAGCAGCTTGAGGGAAGGGGCAGATACGCAGTATTTT. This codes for CASSLREGADTQYF.

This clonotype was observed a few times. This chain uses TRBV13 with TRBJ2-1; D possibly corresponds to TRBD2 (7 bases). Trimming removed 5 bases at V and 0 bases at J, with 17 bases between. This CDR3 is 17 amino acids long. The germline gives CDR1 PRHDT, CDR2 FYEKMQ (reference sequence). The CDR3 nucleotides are TGTGCCAGCAGCGTTCCACAGGGCGGGAGCTCCTACAATGAGCAGTTCTTC. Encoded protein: CASSVPQGGSSYNEQFF.